This record concerns one T cell receptor beta chain sequence. The table came from immunoSEQ multiplex PCR; TCRdb's copy has only in-frame clones and leaves some out. The sample carries 40,000 to 45,000 clones, around 80% recorded once. Anyone with autoimmune disease history or systemic immunosuppression was excluded. On cycle 4 day 1 and cycle 7 day 1, as well as at baseline, blood was sampled. The sample is drawn from a study of OX40 agonist ivuxolimab in advanced cancers. Turning to the study itself: Dose-escalation subjects each had hepatocellular carcinoma, melanoma, renal cell or head and neck cancer.

This clonotype originated in an adult with an advanced solid tumor such as melanoma, head and neck, liver or kidney cancer. Specimen: CD4+ or CD8+ T cells sorted from blood, collected in a trial of the OX40 agonist ivuxolimab.

This CDR3 reads CASSYSPLRDTQYF. The CDR3 nucleotides are TGTGCCAGCAGTTACTCCCCTCTGAGGGATACGCAGTATTTT. The V and J genes are TRBV6-5 and TRBJ2-3; D ambiguous. The CDR3 is 14 amino acids. With 0 bases removed from V and 6 bases from J, the gap between germline ends came to 10 bases. Germline assignment: CDR1 MNHEY and CDR2 SVGAGI.